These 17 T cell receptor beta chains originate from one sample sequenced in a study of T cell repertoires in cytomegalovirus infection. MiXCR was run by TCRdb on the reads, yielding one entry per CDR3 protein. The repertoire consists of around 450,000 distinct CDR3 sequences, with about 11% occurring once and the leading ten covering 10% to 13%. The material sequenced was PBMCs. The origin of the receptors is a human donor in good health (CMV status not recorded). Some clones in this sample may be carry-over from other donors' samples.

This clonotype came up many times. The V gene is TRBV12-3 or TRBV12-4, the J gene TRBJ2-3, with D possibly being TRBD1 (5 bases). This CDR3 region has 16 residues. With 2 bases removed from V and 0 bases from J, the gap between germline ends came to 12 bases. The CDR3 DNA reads TGTGCCAGCAGTTTACAAGCAGGGTCTAGCACAGATACGCAGTATTTT. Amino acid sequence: CASSLQAGSSTDTQYF.

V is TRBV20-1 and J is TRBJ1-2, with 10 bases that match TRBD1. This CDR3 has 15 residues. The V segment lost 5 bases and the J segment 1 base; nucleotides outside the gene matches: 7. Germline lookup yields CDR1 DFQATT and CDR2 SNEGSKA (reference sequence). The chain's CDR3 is CSAPGTGAVNYGYTF. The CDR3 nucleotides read TGCAGTGCTCCCGGGACAGGGGCCGTTAACTATGGCTACACCTTC.

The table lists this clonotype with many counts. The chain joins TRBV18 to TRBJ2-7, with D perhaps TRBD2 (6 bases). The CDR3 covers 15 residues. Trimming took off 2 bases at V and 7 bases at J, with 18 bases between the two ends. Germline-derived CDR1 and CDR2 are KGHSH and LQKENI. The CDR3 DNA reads TGTGCCAGCTCACCAGGGGCGGGGCGACTCCGGGAGCAGTACTTC. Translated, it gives CASSPGAGRLREQYF. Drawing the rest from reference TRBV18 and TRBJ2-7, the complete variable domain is NAGVMQNPRHLVRRRGQEARLRCSPMKGHSHVYWYRQLPEEGLKFMVYLQKENIIDESGMPKERFSAEFPKEGPSILRIQQVVRGDSAAYFCASSPGAGRLREQYFGPGTRLTVT.

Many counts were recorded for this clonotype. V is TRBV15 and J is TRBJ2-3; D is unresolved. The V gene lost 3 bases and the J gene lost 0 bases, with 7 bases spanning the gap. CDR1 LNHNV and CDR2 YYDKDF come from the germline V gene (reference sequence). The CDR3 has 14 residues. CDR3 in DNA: TGTGCCACCAGCAGGGAGCTTAGCACAGATACGCAGTATTTT. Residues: CATSRELSTDTQYF.

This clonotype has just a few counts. The CDR3 DNA is TGTGCCAGCAGCTCTCTTCTCGGGACAGGGAGCACCGGGGAGCTGTTTTTT. As protein: CASSSLLGTGSTGELFF. The chain combines TRBV5-5 with TRBJ2-2, with 9 nucleotides matching TRBD1. CDR1 and CDR2 (germline): SGHKS, YYEKEE (reference sequence). The CDR3 spans 17 residues. V lost 3 bases and J lost 4; bases outside the gene matches: 10.

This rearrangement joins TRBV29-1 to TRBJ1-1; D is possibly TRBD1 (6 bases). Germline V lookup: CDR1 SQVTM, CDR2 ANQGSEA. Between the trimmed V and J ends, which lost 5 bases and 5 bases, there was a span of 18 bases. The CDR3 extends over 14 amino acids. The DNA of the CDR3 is TGCAGCGTTAGCGGGGGGCCGAGGGGAACTGAAGCTTTCTTT. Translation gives CSVSGGPRGTEAFF.

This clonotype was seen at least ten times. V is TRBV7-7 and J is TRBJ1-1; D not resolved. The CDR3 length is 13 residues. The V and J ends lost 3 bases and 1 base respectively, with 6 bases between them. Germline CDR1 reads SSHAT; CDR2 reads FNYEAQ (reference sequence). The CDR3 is CASSLNSNTEAFF. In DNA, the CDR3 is TGTGCCAGCAGCTTGAACTCGAACACTGAAGCTTTCTTT.

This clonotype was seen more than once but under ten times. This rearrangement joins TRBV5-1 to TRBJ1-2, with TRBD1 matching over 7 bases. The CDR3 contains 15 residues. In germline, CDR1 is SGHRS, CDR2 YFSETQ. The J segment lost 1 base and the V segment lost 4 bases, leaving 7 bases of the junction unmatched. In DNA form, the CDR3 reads TGCGCCAGCAGCGTGCGACAGGGTGGTAACTATGGCTACACCTTC. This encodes CASSVRQGGNYGYTF.

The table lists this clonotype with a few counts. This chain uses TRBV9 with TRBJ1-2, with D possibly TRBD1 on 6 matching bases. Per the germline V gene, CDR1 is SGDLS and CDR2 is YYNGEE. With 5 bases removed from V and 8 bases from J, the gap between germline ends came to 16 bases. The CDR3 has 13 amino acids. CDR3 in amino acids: CASSSGGAKGYTF. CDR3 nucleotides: TGTGCCAGCAGTTCCGGGGGCGCAAAGGGCTACACCTTC.

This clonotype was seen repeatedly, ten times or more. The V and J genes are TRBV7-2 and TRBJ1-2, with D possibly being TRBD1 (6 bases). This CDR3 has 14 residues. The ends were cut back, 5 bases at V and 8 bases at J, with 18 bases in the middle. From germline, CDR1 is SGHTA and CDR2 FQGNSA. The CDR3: CASSPGNRVSGYTF. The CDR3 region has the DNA TGTGCCAGCAGCCCCGGGAACAGGGTTTCCGGCTACACCTTC.

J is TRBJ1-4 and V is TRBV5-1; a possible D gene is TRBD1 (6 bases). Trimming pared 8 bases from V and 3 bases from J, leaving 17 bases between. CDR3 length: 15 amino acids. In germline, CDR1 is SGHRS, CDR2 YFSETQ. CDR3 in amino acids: CASQANGQSNEKLFF. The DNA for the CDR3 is TGCGCCAGTCAAGCTAATGGACAGTCTAATGAAAAACTGTTTTTT.

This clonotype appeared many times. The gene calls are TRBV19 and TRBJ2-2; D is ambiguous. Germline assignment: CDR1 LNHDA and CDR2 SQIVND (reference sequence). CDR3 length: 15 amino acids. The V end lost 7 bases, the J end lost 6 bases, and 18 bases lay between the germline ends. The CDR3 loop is CASKGARFVAGELFF. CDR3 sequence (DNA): TGTGCCAGTAAAGGTGCGCGGTTTGTGGCCGGGGAGCTGTTTTTT.

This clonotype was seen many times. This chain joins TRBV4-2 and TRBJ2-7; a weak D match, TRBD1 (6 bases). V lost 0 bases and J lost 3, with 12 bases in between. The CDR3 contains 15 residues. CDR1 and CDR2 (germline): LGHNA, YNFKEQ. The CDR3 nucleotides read TGTGCCAGCAGCCAAGAACTAGGGGGTAACTACGAGCAGTACTTC. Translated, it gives CASSQELGGNYEQYF.

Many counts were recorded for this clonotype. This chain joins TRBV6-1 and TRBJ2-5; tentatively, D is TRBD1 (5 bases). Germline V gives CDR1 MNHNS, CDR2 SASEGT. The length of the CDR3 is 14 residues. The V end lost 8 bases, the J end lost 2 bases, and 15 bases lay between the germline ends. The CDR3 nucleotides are TGTGCCAGCGTCGACAGTCACATACAAGAGACCCAGTACTTC. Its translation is CASVDSHIQETQYF.

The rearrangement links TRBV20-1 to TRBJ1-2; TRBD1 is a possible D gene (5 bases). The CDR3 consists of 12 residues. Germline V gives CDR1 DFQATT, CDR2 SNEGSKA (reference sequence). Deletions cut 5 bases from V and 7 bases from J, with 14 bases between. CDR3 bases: TGCAGTGCTTGGCGGGGGAGTAGTGGCTACACCTTC. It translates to CSAWRGSSGYTF.

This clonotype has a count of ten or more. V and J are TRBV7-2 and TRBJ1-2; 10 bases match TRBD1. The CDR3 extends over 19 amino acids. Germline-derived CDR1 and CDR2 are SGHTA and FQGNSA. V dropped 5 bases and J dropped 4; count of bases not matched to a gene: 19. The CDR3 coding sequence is TGTGCCAGCAGCCCATTCAGGATGGCCCAGACAGGGGGCGGCTATGGCTACACCTTC. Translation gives CASSPFRMAQTGGGYGYTF.

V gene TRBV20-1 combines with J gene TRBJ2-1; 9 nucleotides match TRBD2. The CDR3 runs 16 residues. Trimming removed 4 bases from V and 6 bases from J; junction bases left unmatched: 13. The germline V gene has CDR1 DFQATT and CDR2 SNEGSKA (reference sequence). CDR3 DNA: TGCAGTGCTATACCCTGGGGACTAGCTGGATTCAATGAGCAGTTCTTC. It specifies CSAIPWGLAGFNEQFF.